This is a list of T cell receptor beta chains from one sample in a study of T cell repertoires in aging, cancer and after chemotherapy. MiXCR, run by TCRdb on the multiplex PCR reads, gives a single entry per CDR3 protein. There are 5,000 to 6,500 distinct CDR3 sequences in the sample; roughly 39% occur only once, and less than 60% lies in the top ten. The sequencing input was blood. These TCRs come from a human donor with a blood cancer. CDR3s include the opening cysteine and the closing phenylalanine or tryptophan. The D gene is left open where the match is weak. Not every row has a clone size; where given, it reads once, few, many or a size class.

TRBJ2-5,-,few,TRBV18,TGTGCCAGCTCGACATCACCCGAGACCCAGTACTTC,CASSTSPETQYF
TRBJ1-1,TRBD1,-,TRBV5-6,TGTGCCAGCAGCATAGGACAGGGTGCTGAAGCTTTCTTT,CASSIGQGAEAFF
TRBJ2-6,TRBD1,-,TRBV19,TGTGCCAGTAGTCCGGGGACAGGTATTAGCTCTGGGGCCAACGTCCTGACTTTC,CASSPGTGISSGANVLTF
TRBJ2-2,-,-,TRBV5-6,TGTGCCAGCAGCTTGGCCACCAACACCGGGGAGCTGTTTTTT,CASSLATNTGELFF
TRBJ2-1,-,few,TRBV19,TGTGCCAGCGCCCCGGGGACCAACTCCTACAATGAGCAGTTCTTC,CASAPGTNSYNEQFF
TRBJ2-7,-,-,TRBV10-3,TGTGCCATCAATACGGACTCCTACGAGCAGTACTTC,CAINTDSYEQYF
TRBJ1-2,-,few,TRBV19,TGTGCCAGTAGTATTCGGGGCGCGGGCTATGGCTACACCTTC,CASSIRGAGYGYTF
TRBJ2-7,-,-,TRBV6-5,TGTGCCAGCCGGAAACCTAGGGGGGCGGCAAGGAGCTCCTACGAGCAGTACTTC,CASRKPRGAARSSYEQYF
TRBJ2-4,TRBD2,few,TRBV12-3/TRBV12-4,TGTGCCAGCAGTTTAAGACTAGCGGGAGGGGTGGACATTCAGTACTTC,CASSLRLAGGVDIQYF
TRBJ2-5,-,-,TRBV19,TGTGCCAGTAGTATAGGACAGGGAGGAGAGACCCAGTACTTC,CASSIGQGGETQYF
TRBJ1-5,TRBD1,-,TRBV20-1,TGCAGTGCCTACCCCGGGACAGTTGGTCAGCCCCAGCATTTT,CSAYPGTVGQPQHF
TRBJ2-3,-,few,TRBV10-3,TGTGCCATCAAGGGGACAAGCACAGATACGCAGTATTTT,CAIKGTSTDTQYF
TRBJ2-1,TRBD2,-,TRBV6-1,TGTGCCAGCAACTTTGGCGGGAGCTCATATGAGCAGTTCTTC,CASNFGGSSYEQFF
TRBJ1-5,-,-,TRBV19,TGTGCCAGTAGTATAGTACCGACACTTAATCAGCCCCAGCATTTT,CASSIVPTLNQPQHF
TRBJ2-5,-,-,TRBV11-1,TGTGCCAGCAGCTTATATTCCGGTTTCGGGACCCAGTACTTC,CASSLYSGFGTQYF
TRBJ2-1,-,few,TRBV19,TGTGCCAGTAGTATAACCGCGGGGCCATACAATGAGCAGTTCTTC,CASSITAGPYNEQFF
TRBJ2-7,TRBD1,once,TRBV28,TGTGCCAGCAGTTTCAGGGACTGGACAGGGCGCTACGAGCAGTACTTC,CASSFRDWTGRYEQYF
TRBJ2-3,TRBD1,-,TRBV15,TGTGCCACCAGCAGGGACAGGGTGTTAGATACGCAGTATTTT,CATSRDRVLDTQYF
TRBJ1-1,-,few,TRBV6-1,TGTGCCAGCAGTGAAGCGGTTAACATGAACACTGAAGCTTTCTTT,CASSEAVNMNTEAFF
TRBJ2-7,-,-,TRBV6-1,TGTGCCAGCAGTGTTCATGAGCAGTACTTC,CASSVHEQYF
TRBJ1-4,-,-,TRBV6-1,TGTGCCAGCAGGCAGGATAATGAAAAACTGTTTTTT,CASRQDNEKLFF
TRBJ2-5,-,medium-sized,TRBV29-1,TGCAGCGTTGGTTTGGTAGCGGCGGGGGAGACCCAGTACTTC,CSVGLVAAGETQYF
TRBJ2-4,TRBD1,few,TRBV18,TGTGCCAGCTCACCACGGGGACAGGACCCCAAAAACATTCAGTACTTC,CASSPRGQDPKNIQYF
TRBJ2-2,TRBD2,few,TRBV10-3,TGTGCCATCAGTGAGGCGGGACTAGCGCACACCGGGGAGCTGTTTTTT,CAISEAGLAHTGELFF
TRBJ2-1,TRBD2,-,TRBV30,TGTGCCTGGGGGACTAGCGAGTATGAGCAGTTCTTC,CAWGTSEYEQFF
TRBJ1-2,TRBD1,-,TRBV12-3/TRBV12-4,TGTGCCAGCAGTTCCGGCCCGGCAGGGGGGGGCTATGGCTACACCTTC,CASSSGPAGGGYGYTF
TRBJ1-1,-,-,TRBV19,TGTGCCAGTAGTATTGGGGGGGCCACTGAAGCTTTCTTT,CASSIGGATEAFF
TRBJ2-3,TRBD2,-,TRBV19,TGTGCCACGAAGCGGGAGCATCGCACAGATACGCAGTATTTT,CATKREHRTDTQYF
TRBJ1-2,TRBD1,few,TRBV5-5,TGTGCCAGCAGCTTGGTCGGACAGGCCGGCTTAAGCACCTTC,CASSLVGQAGLSTF
TRBJ2-1,-,medium-sized,TRBV29-1,TGCAGCGTGGAGTGGAGCTCCTACAATGAGCAGTTCTTC,CSVEWSSYNEQFF
TRBJ2-7,TRBD1,-,TRBV27,TGTGCCAGCAGTTCACAACAGGGGGCAGGAGAGCAGTACTTC,CASSSQQGAGEQYF
TRBJ2-7,-,-,TRBV7-6,TGTGCCAGCAGCACAGGGGGCGCGGGAGGCGAGCAGTACTTC,CASSTGGAGGEQYF
TRBJ2-1,-,few,TRBV7-2,TGTGCCAGCAGCCACTCGGACAGTTACAATGAGCAGTTCTTC,CASSHSDSYNEQFF
TRBJ1-3,-,-,TRBV19,TGTGCCAGTATACCAGGTGGTGCGAACTCTGGAAACACCATATATTTT,CASIPGGANSGNTIYF
TRBJ2-5,-,few,TRBV27,TGTGCCAGCAGTTTAGGGCCGAGAGGGGAGACCCAGTACTTC,CASSLGPRGETQYF
TRBJ2-5,TRBD1,few,TRBV6-2/TRBV6-3,TGTGCCAGCAGTTCCTCGGACAGGGGTGGGGAGACCCAGTACTTC,CASSSSDRGGETQYF
TRBJ2-3,-,-,TRBV30,TGTGCCAGCAGTGCTAGCGCGGGGAACACAGATACGCAGTATTTT,CASSASAGNTDTQYF
TRBJ2-7,TRBD1,few,TRBV18,TGTGCCAGCTCACCCGGGACAGGGGGCGAGCAGTACTTC,CASSPGTGGEQYF
TRBJ1-3,-,few,TRBV5-6,TGTGCCAGCAGTTCCCCCGGGGGAAACACCATATATTTT,CASSSPGGNTIYF
TRBJ2-1,TRBD2,-,TRBV27,TGTGCCACTGGACTTGCGGGAGTGGGGGGCAATGAGCAGTTCTTC,CATGLAGVGGNEQFF
TRBJ2-3,TRBD2,few,TRBV5-6,TGTGCCAGCAGCTCCGACCGACTAGCGGGAGCCGTAGATACGCAGTATTTT,CASSSDRLAGAVDTQYF
TRBJ2-6,-,-,TRBV7-2,TGTGCCAGCAGCTTAGGTTTCCGCTCTGGGGCCAACGTCCTGACTTTC,CASSLGFRSGANVLTF
TRBJ2-2,-,-,TRBV24-1,TGTGCCACCAGTGATTTGCAAGGAGGTTCGAACACCGGGGAGCTGTTTTTT,CATSDLQGGSNTGELFF
TRBJ2-5,TRBD2,-,TRBV11-1,TGTGCCAGCAGCTTAGGGTCCGGCGGGAGGGCCGGTGAGACCCAGTACTTC,CASSLGSGGRAGETQYF
TRBJ1-5,-,-,TRBV5-1,TGCGCCAGCAGCTTGGACCCAGCTAGCAATCAGCCCCAGCATTTT,CASSLDPASNQPQHF
TRBJ2-3,TRBD2,-,TRBV5-6,TGTGCCAGCAGCCCGCATCTGACTAGCGGGGCTAGCACAGATACGCAGTATTTT,CASSPHLTSGASTDTQYF
TRBJ1-2,-,-,TRBV30,TGTGCCTGGAGTATGACCAACAGAGACTATGGCTACACCTTC,CAWSMTNRDYGYTF
TRBJ2-1,-,few,TRBV7-9,TGTGCCAGCAGCCCCCGGGGTGCTAGCGCTAGCTCCTACAATGAGCAGTTCTTC,CASSPRGASASSYNEQFF
TRBJ2-1,TRBD2,-,TRBV11-2,TGTGCCAGCAGCTTAGACCTCATAGCGGGAGGAAGGAATGAGCAGTTCTTC,CASSLDLIAGGRNEQFF
TRBJ1-5,-,-,TRBV11-1,TGTGCCAGCAGCTTAGAATCGGGACAGCCCCAGCATTTT,CASSLESGQPQHF
TRBJ2-5,-,few,TRBV12-3/TRBV12-4,TGTGCCAGCAGCACCGGGACGCAAGAGACCCAGTACTTC,CASSTGTQETQYF
TRBJ2-1,-,medium-sized,TRBV11-1,TGTGCCAGCAGCCCCCTCTCCGATGAGCAGTTCTTC,CASSPLSDEQFF
TRBJ1-1,-,-,TRBV18,TGTGCCAGCTCATCCCGTGGGGAGGCCCTGAACACTGAAGCTTTCTTT,CASSSRGEALNTEAFF